This T cell receptor (beta chain) was obtained from a study of vaccination and CD4 T cells after COVID-19. Looking at the study overall: In the convalescent cohort, there were six males and four females, two of them Hispanic.

Treatment meaning: approximately 10-day PBMC culture with coronavirus spike peptide pools or control peptides (ViraFEST assay). CD4+ T lymphocytes from the unexposed donor were collected before the COVID-19 pandemic (2011-2018). Four cold-coronavirus spikes, along with SARS-CoV-2 S/N, were used to probe unexposed-donor CD4+ T cells, cells permitting. This clonotype was seen just once. Antigen unknown. An Oncomine TCR Beta short-read assay was used to sequence the DNA from cultured CD4+ T cells. The genomic DNA was obtained from cultured CD4+ T cells by extraction with the QIAamp micro DNA kit. TCRdb re-called the PCR reads through MiXCR, storing one row per CDR3 protein. Of 6,500 to 10,000 distinct CDR3 sequences in the sample, roughly 49% were seen once. V lost 3 bases and J 4 bases, leaving 9 bases between the germline ends. The CDR3 spans 13 residues.

The source of this sequence is a human donor in good health. The sample consisted of CD4+ T cells from blood, cultured in vitro. The J gene is TRBJ1-1, the V gene TRBV12-3 or TRBV12-4; D is unclear. CDR3 sequence reads: CASSLREATEAFF. For the CDR3, the DNA is TGTGCCAGCAGTTTGCGGGAGGCCACTGAAGCTTTCTTT.